In this sample, the clone carrying this T cell receptor beta chain turned up once. As yet, its antigen is unknown. This entry comes from a study of graft-versus-host responses after intestinal transplantation. Across the whole study: Every recipient underwent anti-thymocyte globulin induction, then tacrolimus and steroids for three to four years. Study-wide findings and caveats: Recipient-marrow GvH clones were detected, some having first appeared in ileum or blood. Declines in HvG clones occurring early post-transplant were associated with peak circulating GvH clone levels.

The CDR3 has 14 amino acids. In germline, CDR1 is ENHRY, CDR2 SYGVKD. The V end lost 3 bases, the J end lost 7 bases, and 15 bases lay between the germline ends. Assay used: immunoSEQ multiplex PCR; TCRdb lists only in-frame clones, some missing. The sample holds about 110,000 clones, about 94% seen once. The sequence was collected from a human donor who received an intestinal transplant. This sample comprised unstimulated CD8+ T cells sorted from spleen or lymph node cells, obtained before intestinal transplant. The genes are TRBV10-3 and TRBJ1-2, with D tentatively TRBD1 (6 bases). Written as DNA, the CDR3 is TGTGCCATCAGTGAAGGGCAGGGGATCTCTGGCTACACCTTC. This gives the protein CAISEGQGISGYTF.